This T cell receptor (beta chain) was sequenced in a study of identical twins. Whole-study results and caveats: Fewer insertions marked abundant cord blood beta clonotypes; young adult naive trended weakly, memory not at all. Twin-shared out-of-frame alpha sequences showed excess low generation probability.

This clonotype was observed a few times. The target antigen is unknown. V lost 1 base to trimming and J lost 0 bases, with 11 bases between them. The germline V gene encodes CDR1 MNHEY and CDR2 SVGEGT. This CDR3 region has 16 residues. TCRdb redid the calling of the 5' RACE reads with MiXCR, one entry per CDR3 protein. The sample shows 690,000 or so distinct CDR3 sequences, over 8.5% of them seen only once. These data were also reused for a study on yellow fever vaccine responses in identical twins.

The chain uses TRBV6-2 or TRBV6-3 and TRBJ2-3; D is unresolved. Sequenced sample: PBMCs. The receptor comes from a woman between 18 and 29 years old in good health. Here the CDR3 reads CASSYFGVRSTDTQYF. CDR3 coding DNA: TGTGCCAGCAGTTACTTTGGCGTCAGGAGCACAGATACGCAGTATTTT.